The 27 T cell receptor beta chains presented below share a single source sample, sequenced in a study of OX40 agonist ivuxolimab in advanced cancers. Produced via immunoSEQ multiplex PCR; TCRdb's table is partial and in-frame only. The table records around 76,000 clones, 78% of them present only once. Sequencing was performed on CD4+ or CD8+ T cells sorted from blood, taken in a trial of the OX40 agonist ivuxolimab. These receptors all come from an adult with an advanced solid tumor such as melanoma, head and neck, liver or kidney cancer.

This chain links TRBV19 with TRBJ1-1; no clear D gene. The germline V gene has CDR1 LNHDA and CDR2 SQIVND (reference sequence). The CDR3 consists of 13 residues. V shed 3 bases and J shed 2 bases, with 7 bases lying between them. The CDR3 region is CASSIQTNTEAFF. CDR3 DNA sequence: TGTGCCAGTAGTATTCAAACCAACACTGAAGCTTTCTTT.

This chain connects TRBV7-2 to TRBJ2-7; D may be TRBD1 (5 bases). Germline-derived CDR1 and CDR2 are SGHTA and FQGNSA. The CDR3 has 14 residues. Trimming left V 2 bases short and J 2 bases short, with 10 bases between. CDR3 in amino acids: CASSLQKGPYEQYF. The CDR3 bases are TGTGCCAGCAGCTTACAAAAGGGGCCCTACGAGCAGTACTTC.

This chain links TRBV9 with TRBJ2-5; TRBD2 aligns across 14 bases. The CDR3 is 16 residues long. Germline V lookup: CDR1 SGDLS, CDR2 YYNGEE. Trimming at V came to 3 bases and at J to 4 bases, leaving 5 bases not matched to a gene. CDR3 protein: CASSGGLAGVGETQYF. The CDR3 DNA sequence: TGTGCCAGCAGCGGGGGACTAGCGGGAGTTGGAGAGACCCAGTACTTC.

Only a few counts were recorded for this clone. The V and J genes are TRBV4-1 and TRBJ1-2; D is unclear. The CDR3 spans 14 residues. Looked up from germline, CDR1 is MGHRA and CDR2 is YSYEKL. V dropped 6 bases and J dropped 2 bases, with 13 bases sitting between them. The CDR3 protein is CASSHTTGNYGYTF. In nucleotides, the CDR3 is TGCGCCAGCAGTCACACTACGGGAAACTATGGCTACACCTTC.

The chain carries TRBV10-3 and TRBJ2-1; D not certain. The V gene lost 0 bases and the J gene lost 0 bases, with 9 bases spanning the gap. The germline V gene encodes CDR1 ENHRY and CDR2 SYGVKD. The CDR3 is 16 amino acids. The CDR3 DNA reads TGTGCCATCAGTGAGTCCCCTATCCACTCCTACAATGAGCAGTTCTTC. It specifies CAISESPIHSYNEQFF.

This chain joins TRBV2 and TRBJ2-1, with a weak D call TRBD1 (6 bases). Germline V lookup: CDR1 SNHLY, CDR2 FYNNEI. The length of the CDR3 is 12 residues. Trimming took off 7 bases at V and 2 bases at J, with 6 bases between the two ends. CDR3 in amino acids: CASNRAYNEQFF. DNA of the CDR3: TGTGCCAGCAACAGGGCCTACAATGAGCAGTTCTTC.

The V and J genes are TRBV9 and TRBJ2-1; maybe TRBD2 (5 bases). Germline V gene sequence: CDR1 SGDLS, CDR2 YYNGEE. This CDR3 is 16 amino acids long. V lost 0 bases to trimming and J lost 0 bases, with 10 bases between them. The CDR3 nucleotides read TGTGCCAGCAGCGTAGACGAGCGGTTCTCCTACAATGAGCAGTTCTTC. Translated, it gives CASSVDERFSYNEQFF.

This sequence joins TRBV2 and TRBJ1-3, with a weak D call TRBD1 (5 bases). Germline lookup yields CDR1 SNHLY and CDR2 FYNNEI. This CDR3 region has 15 residues. Trimming removed 6 bases at V and 2 bases at J, with 14 bases between. The DNA of the CDR3 is TGTGCCAGCAGGTTAGAGGGGACTGCTGGAAACACCATATATTTT. Its translation is CASRLEGTAGNTIYF.

Here the CDR3 reads CASSGLLGRGQGTEAFF. The CDR3, as DNA: TGTGCCAGCAGTGGCCTCCTGGGGAGGGGGCAAGGCACTGAAGCTTTCTTT. The V gene is TRBV6-1, the J gene TRBJ1-1; 7 positions agree with TRBD1. The V and J ends lost 4 bases and 4 bases, in that order; junction bases with no gene match: 15. This CDR3 region has 17 residues. The germline CDR1 and CDR2 sequences are MNHNS and SASEGT.

In its sample, this clone was seen a few times. This chain uses TRBV5-1 with TRBJ2-6; tentatively, D is TRBD1 or TRBD2 (5 bases each). Germline-derived CDR1 and CDR2 are SGHRS and YFSETQ. The CDR3 sequence is 16 residues long. Trimming cost V 0 bases and J 0 bases, with 7 bases left between them. The CDR3 DNA reads TGCGCCAGCAGCTTGGGGGGACCCTCTGGGGCCAACGTCCTGACTTTC. Its translation: CASSLGGPSGANVLTF.

The CDR3 DNA reads as TGTGCCAGCAGACAGGGGGCCACAGATACGCAGTATTTT. Translated, it gives CASRQGATDTQYF. The chain has TRBV6-5 and TRBJ2-3; the match to TRBD1 covers 9 bases. Germline V gene sequence: CDR1 MNHEY, CDR2 SVGAGI. CDR3 length: 13 amino acids. The trim removed 6 bases at V and 2 bases at J, leaving 0 bases unmatched.

The chain combines TRBV19 with TRBJ1-2; D not certain. This CDR3 is built from 14 residues. Trimming took 1 base from V and 4 from J, leaving 10 bases between them. CDR1 is LNHDA, CDR2 SQIVND, per germline (reference sequence). This CDR3 is CASSIGVGIYGYTF. CDR3 DNA: TGTGCCAGTAGTATAGGTGTCGGAATCTATGGCTACACCTTC.

The rearrangement links TRBV6-1 to TRBJ2-2; the D is unclear. V lost 2 bases, J lost 8 bases, and 15 bases lay in between. The CDR3 is made up of 15 amino acids. The germline gives CDR1 MNHNS, CDR2 SASEGT. CDR3 protein: CASSELGPTRGELFF. DNA of the CDR3: TGTGCCAGCAGTGAACTAGGACCTACTCGAGGGGAGCTGTTTTTT.

V gene TRBV19 combines with J gene TRBJ1-4; 9 bases are shared with TRBD1. Germline lookup yields CDR1 LNHDA and CDR2 SQIVND (reference sequence). Trimming removed 5 bases from V and 8 bases from J; junction bases left unmatched: 9. The CDR3 length is 15 residues. The chain's CDR3 is CASSQRTGDNEKLFF. The DNA for the CDR3 is TGTGCCAGTAGTCAAAGGACAGGGGACAACGAAAAACTGTTTTTT.

This chain joins TRBV6-1 and TRBJ1-1; D might be TRBD1 (5 bases). Germline V lookup: CDR1 MNHNS, CDR2 SASEGT. This CDR3 spans 12 amino acids. V was cut by 6 bases and J by 5 bases, with 10 bases left in between. The CDR3, as DNA: TGTGCCAGCAGCGCAGGGAAAACTGAAGCTTTCTTT. Protein product: CASSAGKTEAFF.

CDR3: CASSPRRGSNQPQHF. The CDR3 DNA reads TGTGCCAGTAGTCCACGACGGGGTAGCAATCAGCCCCAGCATTTT. V gene TRBV19 combines with J gene TRBJ1-5; D remains ambiguous. V lost 5 bases and J 0 bases, leaving 11 bases between the germline ends. CDR3 size: 15 residues. Germline CDR1 LNHDA, CDR2 SQIVND (reference sequence).

The rearrangement joins TRBV29-1 to TRBJ2-7; 9 positions agree with TRBD1. Germline V gives CDR1 SQVTM, CDR2 ANQGSEA. The V and J ends lost 1 base and 5 bases, in that order; junction bases with no gene match: 6. The CDR3 is 14 residues long. Here the CDR3 reads CSVEVQGAFHEQYF. In DNA, the CDR3 is TGCAGCGTTGAAGTACAGGGGGCTTTCCACGAGCAGTACTTC.

As for this clone: This specimen includes other DNA sequences encoding the same CDR3. The chain has TRBV5-4 and TRBJ1-1, with D perhaps matching TRBD1 (5 bases). Looked up from germline, CDR1 is SGHNT and CDR2 is YYREEE (reference sequence). The CDR3 loop spans 14 amino acids. Trimming stripped 0 bases from V and 4 bases from J, with 10 bases between. DNA for the CDR3: TGTGCCAGCAGCTTGGAGCAGGGTGGCACTGAAGCTTTCTTT. This codes for CASSLEQGGTEAFF.

The chain recombines TRBV5-1 with TRBJ1-5; TRBD1 matches 9 bases. CDR3 length: 16 amino acids. V was pared by 5 bases and J by 0 bases, with 6 bases of the junction left unmatched. From germline, CDR1 is SGHRS and CDR2 YFSETQ. In DNA, the CDR3 is TGCGCCAGCAGGCCCGGGACAGGGTCTAGCAATCAGCCCCAGCATTTT. Protein sequence: CASRPGTGSSNQPQHF.

The chain is built from TRBV7-9 and TRBJ2-5, with D possibly TRBD2 on 5 matching bases. The CDR3 sequence is 16 residues long. Germline V gene data show CDR1 as SEHNR and CDR2 as FQNEAQ (reference sequence). The ends were cut back, 1 base at V and 5 bases at J, with 17 bases in the middle. In DNA, the CDR3 is TGTGCCAGCAGCTTAGGGTGGAGCGGCCCTCGGGAGACCCAGTACTTC. Amino acid sequence: CASSLGWSGPRETQYF.

The chain recombines TRBV11-3 with TRBJ2-2; D perhaps matches TRBD2 (5 bases). The CDR3 spans 12 residues. Germline loops: CDR1 SGHNT, CDR2 YENEEA. Trimming took off 6 bases at V and 7 bases at J, with 9 bases between the two ends. The DNA for the CDR3 is TGTGCCAGCAGTCTCCGGGGCGGGGAGCTGTTTTTT. Its protein product is CASSLRGGELFF.

The chain couples TRBV6-1 to TRBJ2-1, with D perhaps TRBD2 (7 bases). Germline CDR1 and CDR2: MNHNS and SASEGT. This CDR3 region has 14 residues. V shed 4 bases and J shed 7 bases, with 14 bases lying between them. CDR3 residues: CASSGRTAGNEQFF. In DNA, the CDR3 is TGTGCCAGCAGTGGGAGGACAGCGGGGAATGAGCAGTTCTTC.

The chain couples TRBV18 to TRBJ2-5, with TRBD2 matching 10 bases. This CDR3 region has 15 residues. V shed 0 bases and J 3 bases; nucleotides not matched to a gene: 1. CDR1 is KGHSH and CDR2 is LQKENI in the germline V gene. The CDR3 loop reads CASSPPLAGKETQYF. The CDR3 DNA follows: TGTGCCAGCTCACCACCACTAGCGGGGAAAGAGACCCAGTACTTC.

The rearrangement uses TRBV10-3 and TRBJ2-7, with TRBD1 as a possible D gene (6 bases). The CDR3 consists of 14 residues. Per the germline V gene, CDR1 is ENHRY and CDR2 is SYGVKD. V lost 6 bases, J lost 5 bases, and 17 bases lay in between. The CDR3 region is CAISPQGNGHEQYF. The DNA for the CDR3 is TGTGCCATCAGCCCCCAGGGGAACGGCCACGAGCAGTACTTC.

CDR3 loop: CASSRRQGVETQYF. The CDR3, as DNA: TGTGCCAGCAGCCGCAGACAGGGGGTTGAGACCCAGTACTTC. The V gene is TRBV5-4, the J gene TRBJ2-5; 9 nucleotides agree with TRBD1. In germline, CDR1 is SGHNT, CDR2 YYREEE (reference sequence). J lost 5 bases, V lost 4 bases, and 6 bases had no gene match. This CDR3 region has 14 residues.

The rearrangement joins TRBV7-6 to TRBJ2-5; tentatively, D is TRBD1 (6 bases). Germline values: CDR1 SGHVS, CDR2 FNYEAQ. The V and J ends lost 1 base and 3 bases respectively, with 9 bases between them. The CDR3 runs 14 residues. CDR3 loop: CASSLGTAKETQYF. The CDR3 region has the DNA TGTGCCAGCAGCTTAGGGACAGCAAAAGAGACCCAGTACTTC.

V gene TRBV7-2 combines with J gene TRBJ2-1; no definite D call. CDR3 length: 13 amino acids. The germline CDR1 and CDR2 sequences are SGHTA and FQGNSA. V lost 0 bases to trimming and J lost 10 bases, with 10 bases between them. This chain's CDR3 is CASSLATLGEQFF. The CDR3 nucleotides read TGTGCCAGCAGCTTAGCAACCTTGGGGGAGCAGTTCTTC.